Reported below is one T cell receptor beta chain. Antigen: not known. With a J-beta primer mix and a sample-barcoded 5' primer, a second PCR ran about 6 to 11 cycles. The template-switch adaptor, which had 12 random nucleotides, put a tag on each cDNA molecule. TCRdb re-analysed the 5' RACE reads in MiXCR, keeping a single row per CDR3 protein. This table holds some 940,000 distinct CDR3 sequences, 25% to 30% found once. The data were taken from a study of blood T cells in healthy people across ages. Whole-study findings and limits: A greater number of naive CD4+ cells and higher diversity distinguished long-lived donors from aged donors.

Germline CDR1 and CDR2: SEHNR and FQNEAQ (reference sequence). V lost 5 bases and J 1 base, leaving 14 bases between the germline ends. CDR3 size: 15 residues. These data also featured in a second study, about T cells of mothers and their children. That study reports: Slightly higher but non-significant overlap marked related mother-child pairs versus unrelated pairs.

The sample was blood. V and J are TRBV7-9 and TRBJ2-5; D possibly corresponds to TRBD2 (5 bases). The sequence was obtained from a woman in her forties in good health. Here the CDR3 DNA reads TGTGCCAGCAGCACGAGACGAGAGGGCCAAGAGACCCAGTACTTC. Translated: CASSTRREGQETQYF. Full variable domain (outside the CDR3, taken from reference TRBV7-9 and TRBJ2-5): DTGVSQNPRHKITKRGQNVTFRCDPISEHNRLYWYRQTLGQGPEFLTYFQNEAQLEKSRLLSDRFSAERPKGSFSTLEIQRTEQGDSAMYLCASSTRREGQETQYFGPGTRLLVL.